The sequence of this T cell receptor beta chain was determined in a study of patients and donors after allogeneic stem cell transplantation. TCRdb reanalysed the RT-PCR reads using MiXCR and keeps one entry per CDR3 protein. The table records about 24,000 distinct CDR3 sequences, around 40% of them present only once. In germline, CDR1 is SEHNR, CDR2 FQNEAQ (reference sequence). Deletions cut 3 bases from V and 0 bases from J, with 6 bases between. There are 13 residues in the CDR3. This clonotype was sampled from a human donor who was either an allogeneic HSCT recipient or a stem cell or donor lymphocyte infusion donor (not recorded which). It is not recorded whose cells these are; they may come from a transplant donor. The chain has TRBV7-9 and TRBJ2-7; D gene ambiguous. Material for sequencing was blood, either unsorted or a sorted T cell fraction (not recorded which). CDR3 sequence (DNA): TGTGCCAGCAGCTTTAGCCGCTCCTACGAGCAGTACTTC. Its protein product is CASSFSRSYEQYF.